This T cell receptor (beta chain) originates from a study of cytomegalovirus exposure and HLA in healthy donors. About the research overall: It was reported in a later analysis that the 95 to 150 validation repertoires used the same platform as the 550 to 800 first-cohort repertoires. Study-wide points: The investigators catalogued about 170 TCR beta chains as cytomegalovirus-associated. That first-cohort TCR clusters tended to co-occur in the 120 or so validation repertoires was found in a later analysis. It was confirmed in vitro that a few of the CMV-associated chains were specific for CMV antigens.

V lost 6 bases, J lost 4 bases, and 4 bases stayed unmatched. This CDR3 has 13 amino acids. Germline CDR1 and CDR2: MNHNS and SASEGT. Profiling relied on immunoSEQ multiplex PCR, and the TCRdb table lists in-frame clones only, not all of them. In the table there are about 240,000 clones, around 85% of which are singletons. To note about this clone: The target antigen is unknown.

Specimen: PBMCs. This receptor was taken from a woman aged 25 to 39 in good health and CMV-seropositive. This chain links TRBV6-1 with TRBJ2-5, with 8 bases lining up with TRBD1. The DNA of the CDR3 is TGTGCCAGCAGCGCAGGGGGCTTAGAGACCCAGTACTTC. It codes for CASSAGGLETQYF.